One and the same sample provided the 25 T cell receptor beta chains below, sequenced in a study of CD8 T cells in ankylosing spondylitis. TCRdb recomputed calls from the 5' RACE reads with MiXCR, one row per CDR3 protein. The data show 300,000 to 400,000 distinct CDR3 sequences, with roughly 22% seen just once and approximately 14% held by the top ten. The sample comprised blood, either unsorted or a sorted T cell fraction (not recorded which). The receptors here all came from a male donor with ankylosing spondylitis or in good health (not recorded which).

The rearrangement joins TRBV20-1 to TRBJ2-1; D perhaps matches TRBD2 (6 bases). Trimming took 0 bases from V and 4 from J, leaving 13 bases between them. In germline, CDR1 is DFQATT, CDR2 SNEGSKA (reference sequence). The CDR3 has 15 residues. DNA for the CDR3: TGCAGTGCTAGAGATGCGGGACGGAATTACAATGAGCAGTTCTTC. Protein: CSARDAGRNYNEQFF.

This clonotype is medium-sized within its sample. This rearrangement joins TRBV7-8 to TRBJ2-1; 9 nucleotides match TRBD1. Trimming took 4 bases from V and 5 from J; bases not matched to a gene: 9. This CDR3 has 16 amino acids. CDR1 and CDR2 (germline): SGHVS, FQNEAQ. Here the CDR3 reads CASSSPGQGYDNEQFF. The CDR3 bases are TGTGCCAGCAGCTCGCCGGGACAGGGTTACGACAATGAGCAGTTCTTC.

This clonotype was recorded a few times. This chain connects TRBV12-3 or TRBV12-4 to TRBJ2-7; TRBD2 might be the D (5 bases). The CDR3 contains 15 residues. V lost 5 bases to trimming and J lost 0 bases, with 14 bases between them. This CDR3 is CASSLLSGSSYEQYF. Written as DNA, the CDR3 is TGTGCCAGCAGTCTTCTTAGTGGGAGCTCCTACGAGCAGTACTTC.

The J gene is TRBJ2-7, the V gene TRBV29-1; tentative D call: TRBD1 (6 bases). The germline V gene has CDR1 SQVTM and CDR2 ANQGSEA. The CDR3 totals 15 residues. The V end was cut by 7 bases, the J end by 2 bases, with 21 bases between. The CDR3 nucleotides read TGCAGCGCTGGGGTTTATGGACAGAGAGCCTACGAGCAGTACTTC. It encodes CSAGVYGQRAYEQYF.

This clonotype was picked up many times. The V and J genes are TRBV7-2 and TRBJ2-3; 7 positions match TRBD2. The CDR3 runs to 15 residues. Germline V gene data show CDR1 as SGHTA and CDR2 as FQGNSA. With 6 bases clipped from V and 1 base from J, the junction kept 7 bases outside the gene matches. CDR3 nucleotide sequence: TGTGCCAGCAGGGGTGGGGGGGACCGCACAGATACGCAGTATTTT. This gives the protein CASRGGGDRTDTQYF.

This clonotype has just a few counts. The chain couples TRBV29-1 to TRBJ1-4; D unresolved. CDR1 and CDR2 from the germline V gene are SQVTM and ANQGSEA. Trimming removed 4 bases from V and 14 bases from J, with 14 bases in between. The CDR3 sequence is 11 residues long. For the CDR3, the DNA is TGCAGCGTTGCCGACACGGGTAGGCTGTTTTTT. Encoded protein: CSVADTGRLFF.

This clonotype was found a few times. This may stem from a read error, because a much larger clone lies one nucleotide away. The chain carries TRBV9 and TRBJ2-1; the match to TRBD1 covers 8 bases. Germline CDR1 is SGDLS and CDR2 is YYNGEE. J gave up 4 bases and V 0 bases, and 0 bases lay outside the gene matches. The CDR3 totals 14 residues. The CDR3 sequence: CASSVGTGYNEQFF. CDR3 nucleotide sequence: TGTGCCAGCAGCGTAGGGACAGGGTACAATGAGCAGTTCTTC.

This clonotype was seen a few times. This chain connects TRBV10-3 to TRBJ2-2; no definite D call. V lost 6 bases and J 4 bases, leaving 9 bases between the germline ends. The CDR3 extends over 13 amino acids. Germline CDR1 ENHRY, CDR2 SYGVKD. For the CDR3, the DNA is TGTGCCATCAGGCGACCAACCACCGGGGAGCTGTTTTTT. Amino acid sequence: CAIRRPTTGELFF.

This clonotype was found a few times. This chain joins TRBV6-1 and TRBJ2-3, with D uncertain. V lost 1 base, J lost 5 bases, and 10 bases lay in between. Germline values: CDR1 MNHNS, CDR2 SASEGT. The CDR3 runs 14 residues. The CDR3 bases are TGTGCCAGCAGTGAAGGCCCGGCTGAAGATACGCAGTATTTT. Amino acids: CASSEGPAEDTQYF.

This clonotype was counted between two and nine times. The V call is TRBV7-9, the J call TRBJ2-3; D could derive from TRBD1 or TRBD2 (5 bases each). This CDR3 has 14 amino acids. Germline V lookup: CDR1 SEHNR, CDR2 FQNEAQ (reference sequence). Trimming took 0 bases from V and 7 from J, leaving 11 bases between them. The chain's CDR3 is CASSLARGPNTQYF. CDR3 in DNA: TGTGCCAGCAGCTTAGCGAGGGGACCGAATACGCAGTATTTT.

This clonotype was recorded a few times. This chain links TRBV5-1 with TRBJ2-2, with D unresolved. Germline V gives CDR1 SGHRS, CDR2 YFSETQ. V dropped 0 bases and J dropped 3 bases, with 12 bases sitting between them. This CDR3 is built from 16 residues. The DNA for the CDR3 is TGCGCCAGCAGCTTGGCGTCCGCTAGGTACACCGGGGAGCTGTTTTTT. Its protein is CASSLASARYTGELFF. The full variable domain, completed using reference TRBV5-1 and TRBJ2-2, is KAGVTQTPRYLIKTRGQQVTLSCSPISGHRSVSWYQQTPGQGLQFLFEYFSETQRNKGNFPGRFSGRQFSNSRSEMNVSTLELGDSALYLCASSLASARYTGELFFGEGSRLTVL.

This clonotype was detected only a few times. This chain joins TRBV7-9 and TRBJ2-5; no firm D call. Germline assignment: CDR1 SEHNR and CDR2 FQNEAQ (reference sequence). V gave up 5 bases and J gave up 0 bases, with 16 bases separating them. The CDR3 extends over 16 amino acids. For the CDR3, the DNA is TGTGCCAGCAGCAAATCCGGGTACCTCCACCAAGAGACCCAGTACTTC. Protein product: CASSKSGYLHQETQYF.

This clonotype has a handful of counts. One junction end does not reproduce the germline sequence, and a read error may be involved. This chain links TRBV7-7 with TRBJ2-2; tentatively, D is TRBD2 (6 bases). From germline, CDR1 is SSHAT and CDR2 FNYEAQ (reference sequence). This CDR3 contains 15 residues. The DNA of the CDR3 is TGTGCTAGCAGCTTAGAGGGAGGAGGCACCGGGGAGCTGTTTTTT. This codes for CASSLEGGGTGELFF. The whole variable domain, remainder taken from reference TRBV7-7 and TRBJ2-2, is GAGVSQSPRYKVTKRGQDVTLRCDPISSHATLYWYQQALGQGPEFLTYFNYEAQPDKSGLPSDRFSAERPEGSISTLTIQRTEQRDSAMYRCASSLEGGGTGELFFGEGSRLTVL.

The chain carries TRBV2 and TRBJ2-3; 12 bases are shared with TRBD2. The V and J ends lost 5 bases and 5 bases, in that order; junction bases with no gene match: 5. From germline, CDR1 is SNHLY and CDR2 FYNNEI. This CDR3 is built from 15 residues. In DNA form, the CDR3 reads TGTGCCAGCAGTCGACTAGCGGGGGCGGTAGATACGCAGTATTTT. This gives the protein CASSRLAGAVDTQYF. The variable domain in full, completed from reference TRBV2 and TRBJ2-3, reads EPEVTQTPSHQVTQMGQEVILRCVPISNHLYFYWYRQILGQKVEFLVSFYNNEISEKSEIFDDQFSVERPDGSNFTLKIRSTKLEDSAMYFCASSRLAGAVDTQYFGPGTRLTVL.

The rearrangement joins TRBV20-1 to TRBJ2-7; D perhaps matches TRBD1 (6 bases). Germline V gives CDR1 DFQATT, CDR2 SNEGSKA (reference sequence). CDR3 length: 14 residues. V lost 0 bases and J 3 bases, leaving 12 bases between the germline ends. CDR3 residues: CSARDNRAYYEQYF. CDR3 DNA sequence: TGCAGTGCTAGAGATAACAGGGCGTACTACGAGCAGTACTTC.

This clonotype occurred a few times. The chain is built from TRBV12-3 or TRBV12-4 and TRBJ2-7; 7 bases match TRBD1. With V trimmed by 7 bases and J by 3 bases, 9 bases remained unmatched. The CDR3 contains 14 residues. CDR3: CASTLTGQIYEQYF. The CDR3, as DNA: TGTGCCAGCACCCTCACGGGACAGATCTACGAGCAGTACTTC.

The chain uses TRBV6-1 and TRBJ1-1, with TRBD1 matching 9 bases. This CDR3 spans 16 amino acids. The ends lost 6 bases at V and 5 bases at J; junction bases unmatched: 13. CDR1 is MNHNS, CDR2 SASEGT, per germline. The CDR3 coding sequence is TGTGCCAGCAGCGCCGGGACAGGGTTCAGGAGGACTGAAGCTTTCTTT. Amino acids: CASSAGTGFRRTEAFF.

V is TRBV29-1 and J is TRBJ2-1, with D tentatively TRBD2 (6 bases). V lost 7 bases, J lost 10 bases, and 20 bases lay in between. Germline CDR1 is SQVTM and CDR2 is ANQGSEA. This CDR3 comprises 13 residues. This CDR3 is CSGSAGFGVEQFF. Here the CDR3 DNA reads TGCAGCGGGTCGGCGGGGTTTGGTGTCGAGCAGTTCTTC.

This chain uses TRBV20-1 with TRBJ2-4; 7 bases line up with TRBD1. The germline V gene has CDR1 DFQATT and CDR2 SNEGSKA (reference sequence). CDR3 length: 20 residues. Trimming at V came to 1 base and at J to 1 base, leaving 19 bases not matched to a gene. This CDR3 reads CSARVTPSTGTVLAKNIQYF. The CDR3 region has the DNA TGCAGTGCTAGAGTTACACCAAGCACTGGGACAGTCCTCGCCAAAAACATTCAGTACTTC.

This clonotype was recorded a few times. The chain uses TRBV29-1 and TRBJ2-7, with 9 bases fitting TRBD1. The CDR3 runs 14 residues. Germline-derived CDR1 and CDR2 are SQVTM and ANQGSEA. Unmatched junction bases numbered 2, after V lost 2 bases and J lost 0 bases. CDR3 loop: CSVEWDRDSYEQYF. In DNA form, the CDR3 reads TGCAGCGTTGAATGGGACAGGGACTCCTACGAGCAGTACTTC.

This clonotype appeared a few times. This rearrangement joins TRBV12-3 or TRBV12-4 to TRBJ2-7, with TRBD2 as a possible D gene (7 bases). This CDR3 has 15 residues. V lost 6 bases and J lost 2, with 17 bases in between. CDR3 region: CASSPSGGGAYEQYF. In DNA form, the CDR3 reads TGTGCCAGCAGCCCTAGCGGAGGGGGGGCCTACGAGCAGTACTTC.

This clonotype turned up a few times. CDR3 sequence (DNA): TGCAGTGCCCCCCCCCAGGGAGTCTACGAGCAGTACTTC. This gives the protein CSAPPQGVYEQYF. The chain couples TRBV20-1 to TRBJ2-7, with D perhaps being TRBD1 or TRBD2 (5 bases each). Germline V CDR1 and CDR2: DFQATT, SNEGSKA (reference sequence). V dropped 6 bases and J dropped 3 bases, with 15 bases sitting between them. The CDR3 is made up of 13 amino acids.

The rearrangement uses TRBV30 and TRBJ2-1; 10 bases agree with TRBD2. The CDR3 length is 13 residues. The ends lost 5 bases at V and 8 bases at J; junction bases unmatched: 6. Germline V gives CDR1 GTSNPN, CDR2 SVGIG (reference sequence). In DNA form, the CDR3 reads TGTGCCTGGTCAAGCGGGGGGGACGATGAGCAGTTCTTC. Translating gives CAWSSGGDDEQFF.

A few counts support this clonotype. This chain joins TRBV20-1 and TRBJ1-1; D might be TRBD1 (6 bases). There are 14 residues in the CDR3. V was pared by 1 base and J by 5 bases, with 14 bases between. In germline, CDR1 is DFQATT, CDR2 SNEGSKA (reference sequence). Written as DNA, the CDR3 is TGCAGTGCTAGAGCGTATCTAGGGGGTACTGAAGCTTTCTTT. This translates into CSARAYLGGTEAFF.

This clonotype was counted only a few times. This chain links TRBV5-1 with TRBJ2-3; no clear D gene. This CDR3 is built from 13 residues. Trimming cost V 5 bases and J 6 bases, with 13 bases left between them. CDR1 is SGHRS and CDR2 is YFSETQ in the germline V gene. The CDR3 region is CASSPERPDTQYF. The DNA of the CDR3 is TGCGCCAGCAGTCCCGAACGGCCGGATACGCAGTATTTT.